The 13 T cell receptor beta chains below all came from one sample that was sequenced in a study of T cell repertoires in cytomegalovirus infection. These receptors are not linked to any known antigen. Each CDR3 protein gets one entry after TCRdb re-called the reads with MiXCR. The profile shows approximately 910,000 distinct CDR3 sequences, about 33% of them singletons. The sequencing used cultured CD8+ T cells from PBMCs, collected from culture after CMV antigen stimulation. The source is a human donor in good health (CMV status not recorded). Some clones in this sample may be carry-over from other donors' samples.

CDR3 amino acids: CASSPRRNNEQFF. The CDR3 DNA reads as TGTGCCAGCAGCCCCCGTAGGAACAATGAGCAGTTCTTC. The chain links TRBV11-2 to TRBJ2-1, with unresolved D. CDR1 is SGHAT, CDR2 FQNNGV, per germline. The CDR3 runs to 13 residues. The V end lost 5 bases, the J end lost 5 bases, and 10 bases lay between the germline ends.

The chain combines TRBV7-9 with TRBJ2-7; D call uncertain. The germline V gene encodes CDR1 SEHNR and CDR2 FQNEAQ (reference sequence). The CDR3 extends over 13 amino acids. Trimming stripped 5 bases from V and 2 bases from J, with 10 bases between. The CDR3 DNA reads TGTGCCAGCAGCCTCCAGAGCGCCTACGAGCAGTACTTC. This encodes CASSLQSAYEQYF.

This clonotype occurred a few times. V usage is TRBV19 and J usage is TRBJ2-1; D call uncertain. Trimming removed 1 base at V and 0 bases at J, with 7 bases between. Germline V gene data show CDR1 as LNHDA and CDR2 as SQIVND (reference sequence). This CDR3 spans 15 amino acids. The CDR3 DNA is TGTGCCAGTAGTATAGTCCCGGTCTCCTACAATGAGCAGTTCTTC. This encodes CASSIVPVSYNEQFF.

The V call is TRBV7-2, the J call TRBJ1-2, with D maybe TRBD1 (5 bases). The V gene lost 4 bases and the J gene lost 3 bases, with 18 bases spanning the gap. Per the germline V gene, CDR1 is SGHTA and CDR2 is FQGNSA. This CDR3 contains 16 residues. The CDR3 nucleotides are TGTGCCAGCAGCTACCCCCCCGGCGTAGGGGACTATGGCTACACCTTC. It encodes CASSYPPGVGDYGYTF.

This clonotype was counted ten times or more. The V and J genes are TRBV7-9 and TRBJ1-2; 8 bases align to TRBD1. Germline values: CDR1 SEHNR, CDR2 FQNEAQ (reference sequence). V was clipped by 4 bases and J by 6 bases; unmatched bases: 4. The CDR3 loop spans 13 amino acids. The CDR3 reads CASSSDRGHGYTF. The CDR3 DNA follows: TGTGCCAGCAGCTCCGACAGGGGTCATGGCTACACCTTC.

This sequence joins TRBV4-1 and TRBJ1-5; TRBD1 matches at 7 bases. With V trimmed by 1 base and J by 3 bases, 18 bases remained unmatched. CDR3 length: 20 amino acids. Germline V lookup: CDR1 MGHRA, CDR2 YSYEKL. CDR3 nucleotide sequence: TGCGCCAGCAGCCAAGTATCTGTTGGTCGAGGACAGGAATACAATCAGCCCCAGCATTTT. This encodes CASSQVSVGRGQEYNQPQHF.

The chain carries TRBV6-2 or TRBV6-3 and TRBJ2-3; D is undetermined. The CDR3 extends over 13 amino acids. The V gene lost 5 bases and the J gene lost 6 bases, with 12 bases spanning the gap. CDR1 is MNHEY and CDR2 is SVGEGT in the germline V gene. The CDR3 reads CASSQEVEDTQYF. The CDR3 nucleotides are TGTGCCAGCAGTCAAGAGGTTGAGGATACGCAGTATTTT.

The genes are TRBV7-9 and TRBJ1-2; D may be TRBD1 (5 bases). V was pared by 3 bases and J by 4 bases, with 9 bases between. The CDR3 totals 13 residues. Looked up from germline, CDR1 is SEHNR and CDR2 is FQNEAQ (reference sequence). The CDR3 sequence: CASSFGDLYGYTF. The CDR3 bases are TGTGCCAGCAGCTTTGGGGACCTCTATGGCTACACCTTC. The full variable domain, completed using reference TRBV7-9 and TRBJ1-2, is DTGVSQNPRHKITKRGQNVTFRCDPISEHNRLYWYRQTLGQGPEFLTYFQNEAQLEKSRLLSDRFSAERPKGSFSTLEIQRTEQGDSAMYLCASSFGDLYGYTFGSGTRLTVV.

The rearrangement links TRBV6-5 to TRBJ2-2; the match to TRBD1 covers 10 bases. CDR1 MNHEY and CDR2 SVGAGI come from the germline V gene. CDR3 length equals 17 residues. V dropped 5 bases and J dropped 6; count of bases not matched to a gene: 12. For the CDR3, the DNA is TGTGCCAGCAGTCACCCTGCCGGGACAGGGGATTCCGGGGAGCTGTTTTTT. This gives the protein CASSHPAGTGDSGELFF.

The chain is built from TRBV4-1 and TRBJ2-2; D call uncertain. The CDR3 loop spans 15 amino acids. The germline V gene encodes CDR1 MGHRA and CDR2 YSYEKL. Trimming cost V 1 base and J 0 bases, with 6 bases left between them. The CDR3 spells CASSQGTSNTGELFF. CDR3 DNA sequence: TGCGCCAGCAGCCAAGGGACCTCGAACACCGGGGAGCTGTTTTTT.

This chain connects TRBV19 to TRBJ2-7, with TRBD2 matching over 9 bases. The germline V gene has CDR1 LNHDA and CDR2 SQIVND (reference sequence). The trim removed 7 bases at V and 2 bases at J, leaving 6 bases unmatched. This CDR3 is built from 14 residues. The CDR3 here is CASKVSGGTYEQYF. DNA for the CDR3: TGTGCCAGTAAAGTTAGCGGGGGAACCTACGAGCAGTACTTC.

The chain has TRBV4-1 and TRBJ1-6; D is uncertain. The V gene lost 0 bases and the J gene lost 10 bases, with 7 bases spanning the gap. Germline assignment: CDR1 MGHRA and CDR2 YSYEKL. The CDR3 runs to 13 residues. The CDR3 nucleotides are TGCGCCAGCAGCCAAGACAATGGGTCACCCCTCCACTTT. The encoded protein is CASSQDNGSPLHF.

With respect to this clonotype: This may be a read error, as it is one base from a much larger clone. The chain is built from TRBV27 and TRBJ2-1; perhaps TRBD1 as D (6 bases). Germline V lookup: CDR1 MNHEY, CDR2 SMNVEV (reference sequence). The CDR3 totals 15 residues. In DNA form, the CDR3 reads TGTGCCAGCAGTCTAGGACAGCCCCGGGGCAATGAGCGGTTCTTC. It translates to CASSLGQPRGNERFF.